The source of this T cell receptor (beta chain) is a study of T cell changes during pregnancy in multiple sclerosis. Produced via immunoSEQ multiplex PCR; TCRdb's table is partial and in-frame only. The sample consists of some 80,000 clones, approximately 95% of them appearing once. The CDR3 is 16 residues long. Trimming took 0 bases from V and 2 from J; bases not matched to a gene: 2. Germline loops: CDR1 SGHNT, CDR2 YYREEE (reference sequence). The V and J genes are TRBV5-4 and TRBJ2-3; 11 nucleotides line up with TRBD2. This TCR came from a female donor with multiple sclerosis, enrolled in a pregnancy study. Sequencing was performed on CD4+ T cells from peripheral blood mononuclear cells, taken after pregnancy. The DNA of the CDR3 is TGTGCCAGCAGCTTGGCTAGCGGGAGGCCCACAGATACGCAGTATTTT. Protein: CASSLASGRPTDTQYF.